This entry is about one TCR beta chain. The data were taken from a study of T cells in tuberculosis. The length of the CDR3 is 14 residues. V was clipped by 5 bases and J by 6 bases, with 13 bases between them. Germline lookup yields CDR1 MNHEY and CDR2 SMNVEV (reference sequence). Profiling relied on immunoSEQ multiplex PCR, and the TCRdb table lists in-frame clones only, not all of them. Of more than 30,000 clones listed, less than 95% are singletons. The clonotype originates from a donor aged 5-35 years with latent tuberculosis or without tuberculosis infection. The sequenced sample was PBMCs. The chain employs TRBV27 and TRBJ2-2, with D possibly matching TRBD1 (6 bases). CDR3 nucleotides: TGTGCCAGCAGTATGTACAGGGACGCCGGGGAGCTGTTTTTT. This translates into CASSMYRDAGELFF.